This is a list of T cell receptor beta chains from one sample in a study of blood T cell repertoires in COVID-19. The protocol was immunoSEQ multiplex PCR, while the TCRdb copy is restricted to in-frame clones and leaves out a portion. The table records 60,000 to 95,000 clones, 90% of them present only once. The source material was peripheral blood. The source of these receptors is a woman over 75 with active or convalescent COVID-19. Both conserved end residues are part of each CDR3. D genes are given only for firm matches. Clone sizes are given selectively: once, few, many, or a class where the clone is expanded.

cdr3_length: 16; clone_size: -; j_call: TRBJ2-1; v_call: TRBV6-5; d_call: TRBD2; cdr3_aa: CASSYSASGGRSEQFF; cdr3_nt: TGTGCCAGCAGTTACTCGGCTAGCGGGGGAAGGAGTGAGCAGTTCTTC
cdr3_length: 16; clone_size: -; j_call: TRBJ1-4; v_call: TRBV30; d_call: -; cdr3_aa: CAWTAFGQTNNEKLFF; cdr3_nt: TGTGCCTGGACGGCTTTTGGACAAACCAATAATGAAAAACTGTTTTTT
cdr3_length: 17; clone_size: -; j_call: TRBJ2-6; v_call: TRBV19; d_call: TRBD1; cdr3_aa: CASTLEGTGTGANVLTF; cdr3_nt: TGTGCCAGTACTCTAGAAGGGACAGGGACTGGGGCCAACGTCCTGACTTTC
cdr3_length: 15; clone_size: once; j_call: TRBJ1-4; v_call: TRBV19; d_call: TRBD1; cdr3_aa: CASNNRGATNEKLFF; cdr3_nt: TGTGCCAGTAATAACAGGGGAGCAACTAATGAAAAACTGTTTTTT
cdr3_length: 14; clone_size: -; j_call: TRBJ1-1; v_call: TRBV5-6; d_call: TRBD1; cdr3_aa: CASSWPGQGNEAFF; cdr3_nt: TGTGCCAGCAGCTGGCCCGGACAGGGGAATGAAGCTTTCTTT
cdr3_length: 15; clone_size: -; j_call: TRBJ1-2; v_call: TRBV19; d_call: -; cdr3_aa: CASMRDAAVNYGYTF; cdr3_nt: TGTGCCAGTATGCGAGACGCGGCCGTAAACTATGGCTACACCTTC
cdr3_length: 17; clone_size: -; j_call: TRBJ2-1; v_call: TRBV14; d_call: TRBD2; cdr3_aa: CASSQDLGQRGYNEQFF; cdr3_nt: TGTGCCAGCAGCCAAGATCTCGGCCAGCGGGGATACAATGAGCAGTTCTTC
cdr3_length: 15; clone_size: -; j_call: TRBJ1-1; v_call: TRBV27; d_call: -; cdr3_aa: CASYPEGGVGTEAFF; cdr3_nt: TGTGCCAGCTACCCCGAAGGAGGAGTAGGCACTGAAGCTTTCTTT
cdr3_length: 15; clone_size: -; j_call: TRBJ2-7; v_call: TRBV6-2/TRBV6-3; d_call: TRBD2; cdr3_aa: CASSDASGGFYEQYF; cdr3_nt: TGTGCCAGCAGTGACGCTAGCGGGGGCTTCTACGAGCAGTACTTC
cdr3_length: 15; clone_size: -; j_call: TRBJ1-2; v_call: TRBV28; d_call: -; cdr3_aa: CASSSTTVGNYGYTF; cdr3_nt: TGTGCCAGCAGTTCCACGACAGTGGGTAACTATGGCTACACCTTC
cdr3_length: 14; clone_size: -; j_call: TRBJ1-2; v_call: TRBV2; d_call: -; cdr3_aa: CASTSQPANYGYTF; cdr3_nt: TGTGCCAGCACTTCCCAACCAGCTAACTATGGCTACACCTTC
cdr3_length: 14; clone_size: -; j_call: TRBJ1-1; v_call: TRBV28; d_call: TRBD1; cdr3_aa: CASSYPGQGAEAFF; cdr3_nt: TGTGCCAGCAGTTACCCGGGACAGGGTGCTGAAGCTTTCTTT
cdr3_length: 15; clone_size: -; j_call: TRBJ2-7; v_call: TRBV11-2; d_call: -; cdr3_aa: CASSLVTGRRYEQYF; cdr3_nt: TGTGCCAGCAGCTTAGTAACAGGGCGCCGCTACGAGCAGTACTTC
cdr3_length: 13; clone_size: -; j_call: TRBJ1-3; v_call: TRBV9; d_call: -; cdr3_aa: CASRAREGNTIYF; cdr3_nt: TGTGCCAGCCGGGCCCGGGAGGGAAACACCATATATTTT
cdr3_length: 14; clone_size: -; j_call: TRBJ1-4; v_call: TRBV25-1; d_call: TRBD1; cdr3_aa: CASVPGQGGEKLFF; cdr3_nt: TGTGCCAGCGTTCCCGGACAGGGGGGAGAAAAACTGTTTTTT
cdr3_length: 14; clone_size: -; j_call: TRBJ2-7; v_call: TRBV7-2; d_call: -; cdr3_aa: CASSLDAGTYEQYF; cdr3_nt: TGTGCCAGCAGCTTAGACGCGGGAACCTACGAGCAGTACTTC
cdr3_length: 16; clone_size: -; j_call: TRBJ1-2; v_call: TRBV4-3; d_call: TRBD1; cdr3_aa: CASSQDRTGGYYGYTF; cdr3_nt: TGCGCCAGCAGCCAAGATCGAACAGGGGGCTACTATGGCTACACCTTC
cdr3_length: 14; clone_size: -; j_call: TRBJ2-4; v_call: TRBV7-8; d_call: -; cdr3_aa: CASSRDGWENIQYF; cdr3_nt: TGTGCCAGCAGCCGAGACGGGTGGGAAAACATTCAGTACTTC
cdr3_length: 14; clone_size: -; j_call: TRBJ2-7; v_call: TRBV29-1; d_call: TRBD2; cdr3_aa: CSVRFAGGLYEQYF; cdr3_nt: TGCAGCGTACGCTTCGCGGGGGGCCTCTACGAGCAGTACTTC
cdr3_length: 18; clone_size: -; j_call: TRBJ2-3; v_call: TRBV5-1; d_call: TRBD2; cdr3_aa: CASSLGALAGLSTDTQYF; cdr3_nt: TGCGCCAGCAGCTTGGGCGCGTTAGCGGGGCTTAGCACAGATACGCAGTATTTT
cdr3_length: 11; clone_size: -; j_call: TRBJ1-1; v_call: TRBV19; d_call: -; cdr3_aa: CASSRHTGAFF; cdr3_nt: TGTGCCAGTAGTAGGCACACAGGAGCTTTCTTT
cdr3_length: 15; clone_size: -; j_call: TRBJ1-2; v_call: TRBV28; d_call: -; cdr3_aa: CASTSGTLANYGYTF; cdr3_nt: TGTGCCAGCACCTCAGGGACATTAGCTAACTATGGCTACACCTTC
cdr3_length: 18; clone_size: -; j_call: TRBJ2-5; v_call: TRBV5-4; d_call: TRBD1; cdr3_aa: CASSSTKQGLRYQETQYF; cdr3_nt: TGTGCCAGCAGCTCTACAAAACAGGGGCTTCGCTATCAAGAGACCCAGTACTTC
cdr3_length: 13; clone_size: -; j_call: TRBJ1-2; v_call: TRBV6-5; d_call: TRBD1; cdr3_aa: CASSSTGNYGYTF; cdr3_nt: TGTGCCAGCAGTTCGACAGGGAACTATGGCTACACCTTC
cdr3_length: 13; clone_size: -; j_call: TRBJ1-4; v_call: TRBV6-2/TRBV6-3; d_call: TRBD1; cdr3_aa: CASSYRQGGKLFF; cdr3_nt: TGTGCCAGCAGTTACCGACAGGGTGGAAAACTGTTTTTT
cdr3_length: 13; clone_size: -; j_call: TRBJ1-2; v_call: TRBV19; d_call: -; cdr3_aa: CASIGGRDYGYTF; cdr3_nt: TGTGCCAGTATAGGGGGACGAGACTATGGCTACACCTTC
cdr3_length: 16; clone_size: -; j_call: TRBJ2-7; v_call: TRBV4-3; d_call: TRBD2; cdr3_aa: CASSQGLAGYTYEQYF; cdr3_nt: TGCGCCAGCAGCCAAGGACTAGCGGGCTACACCTACGAGCAGTACTTC
cdr3_length: 15; clone_size: few; j_call: TRBJ1-4; v_call: TRBV27; d_call: TRBD1; cdr3_aa: CASSLRQGGAEKLFF; cdr3_nt: TGTGCCAGCAGTCTGCGACAGGGGGGGGCTGAAAAACTGTTTTTT
cdr3_length: 15; clone_size: -; j_call: TRBJ1-4; v_call: TRBV7-2; d_call: -; cdr3_aa: CASSIQGPGLEKLFF; cdr3_nt: TGTGCCAGCAGCATACAGGGTCCAGGCCTTGAAAAACTGTTTTTT
cdr3_length: 12; clone_size: -; j_call: TRBJ1-2; v_call: TRBV5-6; d_call: TRBD1; cdr3_aa: CASSSGTALRSF; cdr3_nt: TGTGCCAGCAGCTCGGGGACAGCCCTCCGGTCCTTC
cdr3_length: 14; clone_size: -; j_call: TRBJ1-2; v_call: TRBV5-1; d_call: TRBD1; cdr3_aa: CASSRGQGNYGYTF; cdr3_nt: TGCGCCAGCAGCCGGGGACAGGGGAACTATGGCTACACCTTC
cdr3_length: 15; clone_size: -; j_call: TRBJ1-1; v_call: TRBV5-1; d_call: -; cdr3_aa: CASSLDRAGYTEAFF; cdr3_nt: TGCGCCAGCAGCTTGGACAGGGCGGGTTACACTGAAGCTTTCTTT
cdr3_length: 13; clone_size: -; j_call: TRBJ2-2; v_call: TRBV7-3; d_call: -; cdr3_aa: CASSGRETGELFF; cdr3_nt: TGTGCCAGCAGCGGACGGGAGACCGGGGAGCTGTTTTTT
cdr3_length: 15; clone_size: -; j_call: TRBJ2-7; v_call: TRBV28; d_call: TRBD1; cdr3_aa: CASSSTGTGSYEQYF; cdr3_nt: TGTGCCAGCAGTTCTACCGGGACAGGCTCCTACGAGCAGTACTTC
cdr3_length: 15; clone_size: -; j_call: TRBJ2-1; v_call: TRBV3-1/TRBV3-2; d_call: TRBD2; cdr3_aa: CASSQDPGGANEQFF; cdr3_nt: TGTGCCAGCAGCCAAGATCCCGGGGGGGCGAATGAGCAGTTCTTC
cdr3_length: 12; clone_size: -; j_call: TRBJ2-1; v_call: TRBV28; d_call: -; cdr3_aa: CASSLRVNEQFF; cdr3_nt: TGTGCCAGCAGTTTAAGAGTCAATGAGCAGTTCTTC
cdr3_length: 13; clone_size: -; j_call: TRBJ2-1; v_call: TRBV28; d_call: -; cdr3_aa: CASSLLFNNEQFF; cdr3_nt: TGTGCCAGCAGTTTACTCTTTAACAATGAGCAGTTCTTC
cdr3_length: 14; clone_size: -; j_call: TRBJ1-1; v_call: TRBV5-1; d_call: -; cdr3_aa: CASSLVPMNTEAFF; cdr3_nt: TGCGCCAGCAGCTTGGTTCCCATGAACACTGAAGCTTTCTTT
cdr3_length: 14; clone_size: few; j_call: TRBJ2-2; v_call: TRBV5-4; d_call: -; cdr3_aa: CASSIGLNTGELFF; cdr3_nt: TGTGCCAGCAGCATAGGACTAAACACCGGGGAGCTGTTTTTT
cdr3_length: 14; clone_size: -; j_call: TRBJ1-6; v_call: TRBV19; d_call: -; cdr3_aa: CASSLGRGNSPLHF; cdr3_nt: TGTGCCAGTAGTTTAGGACGGGGGAATTCACCCCTCCACTTT
cdr3_length: 14; clone_size: -; j_call: TRBJ2-5; v_call: TRBV6-4; d_call: -; cdr3_aa: CASSAGGLRETQYF; cdr3_nt: TGTGCCAGCAGTGCAGGGGGGTTGAGGGAGACCCAGTACTTC